This TCR beta chain emerged from a study of blood T cells in healthy people across ages. Together with a sample-barcoded 5' primer, a J-beta primer mix was included in a second PCR lasting about 6 to 11 cycles. Every molecule of cDNA carried a tag from a template-switch adaptor with 12 random nucleotides. TCRdb re-derived calls from the 5' RACE reads in MiXCR, one entry per CDR3 protein. The data hold a few hundred thousand distinct CDR3 sequences, with 27% observed a single time. No fewer than 7 million PBMCs went into each sample. Findings and caveats of the study: With age, beta diversity per million T cells declined roughly linearly, significantly by about 37. A greater number of naive CD4+ cells and higher diversity distinguished long-lived donors from aged donors.

The germline V gene has CDR1 SNHLY and CDR2 FYNNEI. This CDR3 comprises 15 residues. Trimming shortened V by 4 bases and J by 1 base, and 12 bases separated the two germline ends. With respect to this clonotype: The target antigen is unknown.

The specimen sequenced was blood. This TCR came from a woman in her seventies in good health. V usage is TRBV2 and J usage is TRBJ2-3, with D perhaps matching TRBD1 (5 bases). CDR3 region: CASSGFTRGTDTQYF. CDR3 nucleotide sequence: TGTGCCAGCAGTGGGTTCACCAGGGGCACAGATACGCAGTATTTT.